A single sample gave rise to the 27 T cell receptor beta chains below, sequenced in a study of cytomegalovirus exposure and HLA in healthy donors. PCR used 60 Vbeta primers and 13 Jbeta primers. Generated by immunoSEQ multiplex PCR, the TCRdb table keeps only in-frame clones and is missing some. The repertoire has about 80,000 clones, around 77% of them found once; the top ten carry under 25%. Sample: PBMCs. All receptors come from a woman between 35 and 50 years old in good health and CMV-seropositive.

This rearrangement joins TRBV6-1 to TRBJ2-7; D may be TRBD1 (5 bases). This CDR3 has 15 residues. V was trimmed by 2 bases and J by 1 base, leaving 12 bases between them. Per the germline V gene, CDR1 is MNHNS and CDR2 is SASEGT. CDR3 bases: TGTGCCAGCAGTGAAAGGTCAGGGAATTCCTACGAGCAGTACTTC. It specifies CASSERSGNSYEQYF.

This clone was seen a single time. The CDR3 region has the DNA TGTGCCAGCAGCGTAGCCAGGGGGTGGAACACCGGGGAGCTGTTTTTT. Encoded protein: CASSVARGWNTGELFF. This sequence joins TRBV9 and TRBJ2-2, with 7 bases identical to TRBD1. The CDR3 totals 16 residues. With 0 bases clipped from V and 1 base from J, the junction kept 3 bases outside the gene matches. Germline V CDR1 and CDR2: SGDLS, YYNGEE.

Only one count was recorded for this clone. The V and J genes are TRBV19 and TRBJ2-7; 8 bases map to TRBD2. Germline CDR1 reads LNHDA; CDR2 reads SQIVND (reference sequence). The V and J ends lost 6 bases and 2 bases, in that order; junction bases with no gene match: 3. This CDR3 has 13 residues. CDR3 DNA: TGTGCCAGTAGGTCGGGGGGGGCCTACGAGCAGTACTTC. It is translated as CASRSGGAYEQYF.

The rearrangement uses TRBV5-4 and TRBJ2-3; 9 bases are a match to TRBD2. V shed 1 base and J 4 bases; nucleotides not matched to a gene: 10. Germline V CDR1 and CDR2: SGHNT, YYREEE (reference sequence). The CDR3 totals 17 residues. Here the CDR3 reads CASSLPRGGAGADTQYF. CDR3 bases: TGTGCCAGCAGCTTGCCCCGCGGGGGGGCGGGCGCAGATACGCAGTATTTT.

The V and J genes are TRBV18 and TRBJ2-1, with D tentatively TRBD1 (6 bases). V was cut by 0 bases and J by 0 bases, with 6 bases left in between. Germline CDR1 and CDR2: KGHSH and LQKENI. The CDR3 has 15 residues. The CDR3 coding sequence is TGTGCCAGCTCACCACCGGACAGCTCCTACAATGAGCAGTTCTTC. Amino acid sequence: CASSPPDSSYNEQFF.

This clone was counted between two and nine times. V is TRBV2 and J is TRBJ2-7, with 7 bases matching TRBD1. The germline CDR1 and CDR2 sequences are SNHLY and FYNNEI. The CDR3 sequence is 14 residues long. V was clipped by 6 bases and J by 5 bases; unmatched bases: 10. The CDR3 DNA follows: TGTGCCAGCAGGGCTTACACAGGGGCCCACGAGCAGTACTTC. Amino acid sequence: CASRAYTGAHEQYF.

The chain employs TRBV7-9 and TRBJ1-2; 9 bases line up with TRBD1. From germline, CDR1 is SEHNR and CDR2 FQNEAQ (reference sequence). J gave up 7 bases and V 5 bases, and 8 bases lay outside the gene matches. The CDR3 contains 14 residues. DNA of the CDR3: TGTGCCAGCAGCCGGGACAGGGTCGGGAGTGGCTACACCTTC. Translated, it gives CASSRDRVGSGYTF.

The chain couples TRBV29-1 to TRBJ1-2, with TRBD1 identical over 8 bases. Germline V CDR1 and CDR2: SQVTM, ANQGSEA. J gave up 4 bases and V 2 bases, and 0 bases lay outside the gene matches. CDR3 size: 12 residues. CDR3 in DNA: TGCAGCGTTGAACAGGGGGCCTATGGCTACACCTTC. This codes for CSVEQGAYGYTF. Using reference TRBV29-1 and TRBJ1-2 for the parts outside the CDR3, the full variable domain is SAVISQKPSRDICQRGTSLTIQCQVDSQVTMMFWYRQQPGQSLTLIATANQGSEATYESGFVIDKFPISRPNLTFSTLTVSNMSPEDSSIYLCSVEQGAYGYTFGSGTRLTVV.

The chain uses TRBV30 and TRBJ2-5; a weak D match, TRBD2 (7 bases). The V gene's germline CDR1 is GTSNPN and CDR2 SVGIG (reference sequence). The CDR3 consists of 16 residues. V lost 5 bases and J lost 2, with 21 bases in between. The CDR3 DNA reads TGTGCCTGGGGGGGGCGGGGGTCGTTGAGTCAAGAGACCCAGTACTTC. It encodes CAWGGRGSLSQETQYF.

The chain links TRBV2 to TRBJ2-1; the D gene is possibly TRBD2 (5 bases). This CDR3 region has 12 residues. Germline assignment: CDR1 SNHLY and CDR2 FYNNEI. V lost 7 bases and J lost 6, with 10 bases in between. The CDR3 loop is CASTQLGNEQFF. The CDR3 DNA reads TGTGCCAGCACCCAACTAGGCAATGAGCAGTTCTTC.

This clone was counted a few times. The CDR3 sequence: CASSDFLAGGSTDTQYF. The CDR3, as DNA: TGTGCCAGCAGTGACTTTCTAGCGGGAGGGAGCACAGATACGCAGTATTTT. This chain uses TRBV2 with TRBJ2-3; 12 bases match TRBD2. Germline CDR1 and CDR2: SNHLY and FYNNEI. The CDR3 totals 17 residues. V was clipped by 3 bases and J by 0 bases; unmatched bases: 4.

This rearrangement joins TRBV6-5 to TRBJ2-2; a possible D gene is TRBD1 (6 bases). CDR3 length: 13 residues. Germline V gene data show CDR1 as MNHEY and CDR2 as SVGAGI. The V and J ends lost 7 bases and 6 bases respectively, with 12 bases between them. The CDR3 DNA follows: TGTGCCAGCAAAGGGACATCCGCCGGGGAGCTGTTTTTT. This codes for CASKGTSAGELFF.

V is TRBV11-2 and J is TRBJ2-7, with 7 bases matching TRBD2. CDR1 is SGHAT, CDR2 FQNNGV, per germline. The CDR3 is 16 amino acids. The ends lost 5 bases at V and 1 base at J; junction bases unmatched: 11. The CDR3 region has the DNA TGTGCCAGCAGCACTCTCCGGGGGGTGGAGTCCTACGAGCAGTACTTC. Its translation: CASSTLRGVESYEQYF. Drawing the rest from reference TRBV11-2 and TRBJ2-7, the complete variable domain is EAGVAQSPRYKIIEKRQSVAFWCNPISGHATLYWYQQILGQGPKLLIQFQNNGVVDDSQLPKDRFSAERLKGVDSTLKIQPAKLEDSAVYLCASSTLRGVESYEQYFGPGTRLTVT.

The CDR3 reads CAILPDGMYGYTF. The CDR3 coding sequence is TGTGCCATCCTCCCCGACGGGATGTATGGCTACACCTTC. The J gene is TRBJ1-2, the V gene TRBV28, with no clear D. This CDR3 comprises 13 residues. Germline V gene lookup returns CDR1 MDHEN and CDR2 SYDVKM. With 10 bases removed from V and 5 bases from J, the gap between germline ends came to 17 bases.

J is TRBJ2-7 and V is TRBV29-1; D gene ambiguous. The ends were cut back, 5 bases at V and 5 bases at J, with 13 bases in the middle. The CDR3 has 12 amino acids. Germline-derived CDR1 and CDR2 are SQVTM and ANQGSEA. The CDR3 region has the DNA TGCAGCGTTCAGGAAGGTAGAAACGAGCAGTACTTC. Amino acids: CSVQEGRNEQYF.

The chain recombines TRBV18 with TRBJ1-5; the D gene is possibly TRBD1 (5 bases). This CDR3 spans 13 amino acids. Germline V CDR1 and CDR2: KGHSH, LQKENI. Trimming left V 3 bases short and J 5 bases short, with 8 bases between. The CDR3 is CASSPTTDQPQHF. In nucleotides, the CDR3 is TGTGCCAGCTCACCTACGACAGATCAGCCCCAGCATTTT.

The genes are TRBV7-3 and TRBJ1-6, with 7 bases fitting TRBD1. CDR1 is SGHTA, CDR2 FQGTGA, per germline. Trimming removed 2 bases from V and 8 bases from J; junction bases left unmatched: 6. The CDR3 loop spans 15 amino acids. The CDR3 reads CASSLRTGPDSPLHF. CDR3 bases: TGTGCCAGCAGCTTACGGACAGGCCCCGATTCACCCCTCCACTTT.

This clone was found a few times. J is TRBJ1-2 and V is TRBV6-5; unclear D gene. CDR3 length: 15 residues. Germline V gives CDR1 MNHEY, CDR2 SVGAGI. The V end was cut by 0 bases, the J end by 7 bases, with 15 bases between. The CDR3 spells CASSYSREYPGGYTF. CDR3 DNA: TGTGCCAGCAGTTACTCGAGGGAATATCCAGGTGGCTACACCTTC.

This clone has only one observation. The genes are TRBV9 and TRBJ2-3; maybe TRBD2 (6 bases). V lost 3 bases and J lost 10, with 15 bases in between. Germline V gene sequence: CDR1 SGDLS, CDR2 YYNGEE. The CDR3 length is 13 residues. CDR3 sequence: CASSASPGTPQYF. CDR3 DNA: TGTGCCAGCAGCGCCTCACCCGGGACTCCGCAGTATTTT.

The chain joins TRBV5-4 to TRBJ2-7; 7 bases match TRBD1. Per germline, CDR1 SGHNT and CDR2 YYREEE (reference sequence). This CDR3 is 12 amino acids long. V shed 4 bases, J shed 4 bases, and the junction held 2 bases outside the gene matches. This CDR3 reads CASSKTGYEQYF. CDR3 sequence (DNA): TGTGCCAGCAGCAAGACAGGGTACGAGCAGTACTTC. Combining the CDR3 with reference TRBV5-4 and TRBJ2-7 gives the whole variable domain ETGVTQSPTHLIKTRGQQVTLRCSSQSGHNTVSWYQQALGQGPQFIFQYYREEENGRGNFPPRFSGLQFPNYSSELNVNALELDDSALYLCASSKTGYEQYFGPGTRLTVT.

The chain uses TRBV2 and TRBJ1-4; no reliable D call. V was trimmed by 7 bases and J by 0 bases, leaving 9 bases between them. This CDR3 region has 14 residues. Germline CDR1 reads SNHLY; CDR2 reads FYNNEI. Written as DNA, the CDR3 is TGTGCCAGCAAACAGCTTGCAACTAATGAAAAACTGTTTTTT. It specifies CASKQLATNEKLFF.

The rearrangement links TRBV2 to TRBJ1-2; possibly TRBD1 for D (5 bases). There are 13 residues in the CDR3. V was pared by 6 bases and J by 6 bases, with 14 bases between. Germline V CDR1 and CDR2: SNHLY, FYNNEI. The CDR3 is CASRSLGADGYTF. The CDR3 DNA reads TGTGCCAGCAGAAGCCTAGGGGCGGATGGCTACACCTTC.

The chain has TRBV19 and TRBJ1-3; no firm D call. This CDR3 is built from 14 residues. CDR1 is LNHDA and CDR2 is SQIVND in the germline V gene (reference sequence). Trimming left V 6 bases short and J 0 bases short, with 9 bases between. CDR3 region: CASSEGRSGNTIYF. The CDR3 nucleotides are TGTGCCAGTAGCGAGGGCCGCTCTGGAAACACCATATATTTT.

The chain couples TRBV18 to TRBJ2-3, with a tentative D call TRBD2 (5 bases). With 3 bases removed from V and 2 bases from J, the gap between germline ends came to 15 bases. This CDR3 is 16 amino acids long. In germline, CDR1 is KGHSH, CDR2 LQKENI. The CDR3 loop is CASSPRAGGDTDTQYF. CDR3 DNA: TGTGCCAGCTCACCGCGAGCAGGAGGAGACACAGATACGCAGTATTTT.

The chain has TRBV5-6 and TRBJ1-2; D is possibly TRBD1 (5 bases). The CDR3 contains 13 residues. V was trimmed by 5 bases and J by 4 bases, leaving 12 bases between them. Germline V lookup: CDR1 SGHDT, CDR2 YYEEEE. The CDR3 DNA reads as TGTGCCAGCAGAACAACAGGCACCTATGGCTACACCTTC. It codes for CASRTTGTYGYTF.

The chain combines TRBV5-1 with TRBJ1-4; no firm D call. V gave up 2 bases and J gave up 5 bases, with 13 bases separating them. Germline V gives CDR1 SGHRS, CDR2 YFSETQ. This CDR3 has 15 amino acids. This chain's CDR3 is CASSFRTGENEKLFF. DNA of the CDR3: TGCGCCAGCAGCTTTCGGACCGGGGAGAATGAAAAACTGTTTTTT.

The V gene is TRBV7-8, the J gene TRBJ2-1; D is possibly TRBD1 (5 bases). Germline V gene lookup returns CDR1 SGHVS and CDR2 FQNEAQ. The CDR3 totals 17 residues. Trimming took 1 base from V and 3 from J, leaving 16 bases between them. The CDR3 here is CASSLVGFRASYNEQFF. CDR3 DNA: TGTGCCAGCAGCTTAGTGGGGTTCAGGGCGAGCTACAATGAGCAGTTCTTC.